The subject of this entry is one TCR beta chain. This CDR3 region has 16 residues. Per the germline V gene, CDR1 is LGHDT and CDR2 is YNNKEL (reference sequence). V trimming: 7 bases; J trimming: 9 bases; junction bases outside the gene matches: 13. The data originate from a study of blood T cell repertoires in COVID-19. Study information: Italy, Spain and the United States were the sources of the convalescent and acute COVID-19 samples. PBMCs, B-cell-depleted T cells, or T cells provided the cDNA or gDNA that made up the material.

In the study's own analysis: Estimates of nucleated cell counts were drawn from the amplification of reference gene primers. The assay was immunoSEQ multiplex PCR, and TCRdb's table has in-frame clones only and misses some. V and J calls and clone size are given by that table; D and trimming were obtained from the DNA. The sample lists over 200,000 clones; roughly 90% were seen once. Sequencing input: peripheral blood. The clonotype was recovered from a woman in her twenties or thirties with acute or convalescent COVID-19. The rearrangement links TRBV3-1 (or the pseudogene TRBV3-2) to TRBJ2-4; 12 bases are shared with TRBD2. CDR3 sequence: CASTLLAGGPKGIQYF. As DNA, the CDR3 is TGTGCCAGCACCCTACTAGCGGGAGGCCCCAAAGGCATTCAGTACTTC.